Listed below are T cell receptor beta chains from one sample, sequenced in a study of blood T cell repertoires in COVID-19. Here immunoSEQ multiplex PCR was the method, and the copy in TCRdb shows in-frame clones only, minus some. Here the sample spans 150,000 to 200,000 clones, roughly 85% being singletons. Sequencing was performed on peripheral blood. Receptors were obtained from a human donor with acute or convalescent COVID-19. The donor label of this sample is uncertain. Each CDR3 is given with its conserved first and last residue. The D gene is left open where the match is weak. Clone sizes are given selectively: once, few, many, or a class where the clone is expanded.

d_call: .
cdr3_length: 15
v_call: TRBV27
j_call: TRBJ1-4
clone_size: .
cdr3_nt: TGTGCCAGCAGTATCCGACAGCAAGTTAATGAAAAACTGTTTTTT
cdr3_aa: CASSIRQQVNEKLFF

d_call: .
cdr3_length: 15
v_call: TRBV18
j_call: TRBJ1-1
clone_size: .
cdr3_nt: TGTGCCAGCTCCGAAGCACAGGGTTTGGGCACTGAAGCTTTCTTT
cdr3_aa: CASSEAQGLGTEAFF

d_call: TRBD1
cdr3_length: 16
v_call: TRBV5-5
j_call: TRBJ1-2
clone_size: .
cdr3_nt: TGTGCCAGCAGCTCACAGGGGGCATGGGGGGGGGATGGCTACACCTTC
cdr3_aa: CASSSQGAWGGDGYTF

d_call: TRBD1
cdr3_length: 13
v_call: TRBV15
j_call: TRBJ2-1
clone_size: .
cdr3_nt: TGTGCCATCCCGGGACAGGGTGGTAATGAGCAGTTCTTC
cdr3_aa: CAIPGQGGNEQFF

d_call: TRBD1
cdr3_length: 16
v_call: TRBV7-3
j_call: TRBJ1-5
clone_size: .
cdr3_nt: TGTGCCAGCAGCTCCAGGGGGCAGGGGGGCAATCAGCCCCAGCATTTT
cdr3_aa: CASSSRGQGGNQPQHF

d_call: .
cdr3_length: 17
v_call: TRBV30
j_call: TRBJ1-6
clone_size: .
cdr3_nt: TGTGCCTGGATGGGGACAATCAAGAGCTCCTATAATTCACCCCTCCACTTT
cdr3_aa: CAWMGTIKSSYNSPLHF

d_call: .
cdr3_length: 13
v_call: TRBV7-9
j_call: TRBJ2-3
clone_size: .
cdr3_nt: TGTGCCAGCCAGAGACAGAGCACAGATACGCAGTATTTT
cdr3_aa: CASQRQSTDTQYF

d_call: TRBD1
cdr3_length: 17
v_call: TRBV27
j_call: TRBJ1-5
clone_size: .
cdr3_nt: TGTGCCAGCAGTTTAGGACAGGGTCGGGGAGAAACTCAGCCCCAGCATTTT
cdr3_aa: CASSLGQGRGETQPQHF

d_call: .
cdr3_length: 13
v_call: TRBV30
j_call: TRBJ1-1
clone_size: once
cdr3_nt: TGTGCCTGGAGTACAACAGGGAACACTGAAGCTTTCTTT
cdr3_aa: CAWSTTGNTEAFF

d_call: .
cdr3_length: 13
v_call: TRBV7-6
j_call: TRBJ1-6
clone_size: .
cdr3_nt: TGTGCCAGCAGCCCGTACTATAATTCACCCCTCCACTTT
cdr3_aa: CASSPYYNSPLHF

d_call: TRBD2
cdr3_length: 14
v_call: TRBV7-3
j_call: TRBJ2-2
clone_size: .
cdr3_nt: TGTGCCAGCAGCTCCGGGACTAGCACCGGGGAGCTGTTTTTT
cdr3_aa: CASSSGTSTGELFF

d_call: TRBD2
cdr3_length: 12
v_call: TRBV6-5
j_call: TRBJ2-5
clone_size: .
cdr3_nt: TGTGCCAGCAGTAGCCCTAGCGGGGGGGTTCACTTC
cdr3_aa: CASSSPSGGVHF

d_call: .
cdr3_length: 13
v_call: TRBV7-2
j_call: TRBJ1-2
clone_size: .
cdr3_nt: TGTGCCAGCAGCCGTACAGGGAAGGATGGCTACACCTTC
cdr3_aa: CASSRTGKDGYTF

d_call: .
cdr3_length: 14
v_call: TRBV28
j_call: TRBJ2-7
clone_size: .
cdr3_nt: TGTGCCAGCAGTTTTTCCTCGGGGGCCTACGAGCAGTACTTC
cdr3_aa: CASSFSSGAYEQYF

d_call: .
cdr3_length: 15
v_call: TRBV12-5
j_call: TRBJ1-4
clone_size: .
cdr3_nt: TGTGCTAGTGGTCTGACCGGGGTGCTGAATGAAAAACTGTTTTTT
cdr3_aa: CASGLTGVLNEKLFF

d_call: .
cdr3_length: 11
v_call: TRBV11-2
j_call: TRBJ2-1
clone_size: .
cdr3_nt: TGTGCCAGCAAGGCGACAATAGGGCAGTTCTTC
cdr3_aa: CASKATIGQFF

d_call: TRBD1
cdr3_length: 15
v_call: TRBV7-9
j_call: TRBJ1-1
clone_size: .
cdr3_nt: TGTGCCAGCAGCTTAGAAGGGACAGGGGGCACTGAAGCTTTCTTT
cdr3_aa: CASSLEGTGGTEAFF

d_call: .
cdr3_length: 14
v_call: TRBV5-4
j_call: TRBJ2-3
clone_size: once
cdr3_nt: TGTGCCAGCAGCCCCGGGACTGCGACAGATACGCAGTATTTT
cdr3_aa: CASSPGTATDTQYF

d_call: .
cdr3_length: 15
v_call: TRBV5-1
j_call: TRBJ1-4
clone_size: .
cdr3_nt: TGCGCCAGCAGCTTGGCTAGCGCAACTAATGAAAAACTGTTTTTT
cdr3_aa: CASSLASATNEKLFF

d_call: .
cdr3_length: 16
v_call: TRBV7-9
j_call: TRBJ2-3
clone_size: once
cdr3_nt: TGTGCCAGCAGCAGAGACAGAGCTCCTAGCACAGATACGCAGTATTTT
cdr3_aa: CASSRDRAPSTDTQYF

d_call: .
cdr3_length: 14
v_call: TRBV10-3
j_call: TRBJ1-1
clone_size: .
cdr3_nt: TGTGCCATCAGTGAGGGTGGGACACCTGTAATGGCTTTCTTT
cdr3_aa: CAISEGGTPVMAFF

d_call: .
cdr3_length: 13
v_call: TRBV7-2
j_call: TRBJ1-5
clone_size: .
cdr3_nt: TGTGCCAGCAGCGTAAATCGTGATCAGCCCCAGCATTTT
cdr3_aa: CASSVNRDQPQHF

d_call: .
cdr3_length: 14
v_call: TRBV7-8
j_call: TRBJ2-7
clone_size: .
cdr3_nt: TGTGCCAGCTATATTGGGGGGGCCTCCTACGAGCAGTACTTC
cdr3_aa: CASYIGGASYEQYF

d_call: .
cdr3_length: 13
v_call: TRBV11-3
j_call: TRBJ2-2
clone_size: few
cdr3_nt: TGTGCCAGCAGCTTCCGGGGCACCGGGGAGCTGTTTTTT
cdr3_aa: CASSFRGTGELFF

d_call: .
cdr3_length: 16
v_call: TRBV9
j_call: TRBJ2-5
clone_size: .
cdr3_nt: TGTGCCAGCAGCCCCTTTGGGAGGGACACCAAAGAGACCCAGTACTTC
cdr3_aa: CASSPFGRDTKETQYF

d_call: TRBD1
cdr3_length: 17
v_call: TRBV9
j_call: TRBJ2-1
clone_size: .
cdr3_nt: TGTGCCAGCAGCCCCGGGACAGGGAAAGTCGGCTACAATGAGCAGTTCTTC
cdr3_aa: CASSPGTGKVGYNEQFF

d_call: .
cdr3_length: 15
v_call: TRBV7-2
j_call: TRBJ1-3
clone_size: .
cdr3_nt: TGTGCCAGCAGCTTAGATCAAGGGGCTGGAAACACCATATATTTT
cdr3_aa: CASSLDQGAGNTIYF

d_call: .
cdr3_length: 16
v_call: TRBV21-1
j_call: TRBJ2-7
clone_size: .
cdr3_nt: TGTGCCAGCAGCAAAATGGGAGGGTGCTTTCCCTACGAGCAGTACTTC
cdr3_aa: CASSKMGGCFPYEQYF

d_call: .
cdr3_length: 12
v_call: TRBV5-1
j_call: TRBJ1-2
clone_size: .
cdr3_nt: TGCGCCAGCAGCCCAACGGGGGGAGGCTACACCTTC
cdr3_aa: CASSPTGGGYTF

d_call: TRBD1
cdr3_length: 14
v_call: TRBV7-3
j_call: TRBJ1-1
clone_size: .
cdr3_nt: TGTGCCAGCAGCTCCGGGACAGTGAACACTGAAGCTTTCTTT
cdr3_aa: CASSSGTVNTEAFF

d_call: .
cdr3_length: 16
v_call: TRBV18
j_call: TRBJ1-2
clone_size: once
cdr3_nt: TGTGCCAGCTCCCCAACCCCGGGGACATTATTTGGAGGCTACACCTTC
cdr3_aa: CASSPTPGTLFGGYTF

d_call: .
cdr3_length: 14
v_call: TRBV30
j_call: TRBJ1-4
clone_size: few
cdr3_nt: TGTGCCTGGAGTGCCACAGGGAATGACGAAAAACTGTTTTTT
cdr3_aa: CAWSATGNDEKLFF

d_call: .
cdr3_length: 13
v_call: TRBV12-5
j_call: TRBJ1-5
clone_size: .
cdr3_nt: TGTGCTAGTGGTTTTAATAGTGAGCAGCCCCAGCATTTT
cdr3_aa: CASGFNSEQPQHF

d_call: .
cdr3_length: 14
v_call: TRBV7-3
j_call: TRBJ2-3
clone_size: .
cdr3_nt: TGTGCCAGCAGCTTAACGGGGGGGCCGGATACGCAGTATTTT
cdr3_aa: CASSLTGGPDTQYF

d_call: TRBD1
cdr3_length: 16
v_call: TRBV4-1
j_call: TRBJ2-1
clone_size: .
cdr3_nt: TGCGCCAGCAGCCAGCTAGACAGGGGGCCCTACAATGAGCAGTTCTTC
cdr3_aa: CASSQLDRGPYNEQFF

d_call: TRBD1
cdr3_length: 15
v_call: TRBV5-1
j_call: TRBJ2-5
clone_size: .
cdr3_nt: TGCGCCAGCAGCTTGGCACAGGGGAATAAAGAGACCCAGTACTTC
cdr3_aa: CASSLAQGNKETQYF

d_call: .
cdr3_length: 16
v_call: TRBV7-2
j_call: TRBJ2-3
clone_size: .
cdr3_nt: TGTGCCAGCAGTCCTCTTTTGGCGGGGGCCACAGATACGCAGTATTTT
cdr3_aa: CASSPLLAGATDTQYF

d_call: .
cdr3_length: 15
v_call: TRBV28
j_call: TRBJ1-2
clone_size: .
cdr3_nt: TGTGCCAGCAGTTTAGGCCGGGGGATGGGGTATGGCTACACCTTC
cdr3_aa: CASSLGRGMGYGYTF

d_call: TRBD1
cdr3_length: 12
v_call: TRBV11-2
j_call: TRBJ2-5
clone_size: .
cdr3_nt: TGTGCCAGCAGCCCAACAGGGGGCGTTGTTCACTTC
cdr3_aa: CASSPTGGVVHF

d_call: TRBD1
cdr3_length: 15
v_call: TRBV19
j_call: TRBJ2-2
clone_size: .
cdr3_nt: TGTGCCAGTAAATCGGTGGGACAGGGAAGCGGGGAGCTGTTTTTT
cdr3_aa: CASKSVGQGSGELFF

d_call: .
cdr3_length: 15
v_call: TRBV30
j_call: TRBJ1-6
clone_size: .
cdr3_nt: TGTGCCTGGAGTTCACCAGGGACCTATAATTCACCCCTCCACTTT
cdr3_aa: CAWSSPGTYNSPLHF

d_call: .
cdr3_length: 17
v_call: TRBV5-4
j_call: TRBJ1-3
clone_size: few
cdr3_nt: TGTGCCAGCAGCTTGGCCAACGGACGGGAATCTGGAAACACCATATATTTT
cdr3_aa: CASSLANGRESGNTIYF

d_call: .
cdr3_length: 14
v_call: TRBV9
j_call: TRBJ1-6
clone_size: .
cdr3_nt: TGTGCCAGCAGCCAGTACTGGAGAAATTCACCCCTCCACTTT
cdr3_aa: CASSQYWRNSPLHF

d_call: TRBD1
cdr3_length: 15
v_call: TRBV6-6
j_call: TRBJ2-7
clone_size: .
cdr3_nt: TGTGCCAGCAGTTCATCCGGGACAGTCTTCTACGAGCAGTACTTC
cdr3_aa: CASSSSGTVFYEQYF

d_call: TRBD1
cdr3_length: 13
v_call: TRBV5-8
j_call: TRBJ1-2
clone_size: .
cdr3_nt: TGTGCCAGCAGCAAGGGACAGATCCCCGGCTACACCTTC
cdr3_aa: CASSKGQIPGYTF

d_call: .
cdr3_length: 13
v_call: TRBV7-8
j_call: TRBJ1-1
clone_size: .
cdr3_nt: TGTGCCAGCAGCAAGGAGTTGAACACTGAAGCTTTCTTT
cdr3_aa: CASSKELNTEAFF